Below are 8 T cell receptor beta chains sequenced from a single sample in a study of radiation and T cells in renal cell carcinoma (dated by TCRdb to 2019 to 2021). The time point label for this specimen denotes: blood 2 weeks post-SBRT. What the treatment or condition label conveys for this sample: 15 Gy SBRT to primary tumor, nephrectomy 4 weeks later. The library was prepared using the immunoSEQ multiplex PCR assay. What TCRdb holds here is the immuneACCESS table cut down to in-frame rearrangements. Part of the clones is not present; checked against another copy, under half of the missing clones reflect an unresolved V gene, and the others are unexplained. Recorded for this sample are 100,000 to 150,000 clones; 81% of them occurred a single time. Together, the top ten hold 5% to 6.5% of the sample. The material was blood, obtained from a patient whose treatment included radiotherapy and nephrectomy. These TCRs come from a man over 45 with renal cell carcinoma.

This clone appeared a few times. This chain joins TRBV18 and TRBJ1-6, with TRBD1 as a possible D gene (5 bases). The CDR3 has 15 amino acids. CDR1 is KGHSH and CDR2 is LQKENI in the germline V gene. Trimming removed 4 bases at V and 7 bases at J, with 14 bases between. The CDR3 loop reads CASSLYDRQNSPLHF. The CDR3 nucleotides are TGTGCCAGCTCACTTTATGACAGACAAAATTCACCCCTCCACTTT.

This chain joins TRBV7-2 and TRBJ2-3; D may match TRBD1 or TRBD2 (5 bases each). The CDR3 extends over 15 amino acids. V shed 5 bases and J shed 0 bases, with 12 bases lying between them. Germline values: CDR1 SGHTA, CDR2 FQGNSA. CDR3 sequence: CASSQGPSSTDTQYF. CDR3 bases: TGTGCCAGCAGCCAGGGACCGTCGAGCACAGATACGCAGTATTTT.

This chain links TRBV10-3 with TRBJ2-7, with 9 bases lining up with TRBD2. The CDR3 sequence is 15 residues long. V gave up 3 bases and J gave up 7 bases; unmatched junction bases: 10. In germline, CDR1 is ENHRY, CDR2 SYGVKD. The CDR3 DNA sequence: TGTGCCATCAGTGATGGGTCTAGCGGGACCAGGGAGCAGTACTTC. Protein product: CAISDGSSGTREQYF.

The gene calls are TRBV5-4 and TRBJ2-1; maybe TRBD2 (5 bases). Trimming removed 7 bases at V and 2 bases at J, with 13 bases between. The CDR3 is 14 residues long. Germline CDR1 reads SGHNT; CDR2 reads YYREEE (reference sequence). CDR3 bases: TGTGCCAGCGCTGGAGGAGGACCCTACAATGAGCAGTTCTTC. Its protein product is CASAGGGPYNEQFF. Full variable domain (outside the CDR3, taken from reference TRBV5-4 and TRBJ2-1): ETGVTQSPTHLIKTRGQQVTLRCSSQSGHNTVSWYQQALGQGPQFIFQYYREEENGRGNFPPRFSGLQFPNYSSELNVNALELDDSALYLCASAGGGPYNEQFFGPGTRLTVL.

The V gene is TRBV7-9, the J gene TRBJ2-7, with 7 bases aligning to TRBD1. This CDR3 has 14 residues. With V trimmed by 5 bases and J by 1 base, 5 bases remained unmatched. The germline gives CDR1 SEHNR, CDR2 FQNEAQ (reference sequence). CDR3 sequence (DNA): TGTGCCAGCAGCCGACAGGGAGATTCCTACGAGCAGTACTTC. Encoded protein: CASSRQGDSYEQYF.

The V and J genes are TRBV28 and TRBJ1-2; 10 positions match TRBD1. Germline V CDR1 and CDR2: MDHEN, SYDVKM. Trimming took 6 bases from V and 2 from J; bases not matched to a gene: 3. This CDR3 has 14 amino acids. This CDR3 reads CASSLGQGNYGYTF. CDR3 DNA: TGTGCCAGCAGCTTGGGACAGGGGAACTATGGCTACACCTTC.

V usage is TRBV7-2 and J usage is TRBJ1-2; unclear D gene. The ends were cut back, 2 bases at V and 0 bases at J, with 13 bases in the middle. Germline loops: CDR1 SGHTA, CDR2 FQGNSA. The CDR3 length is 16 residues. The CDR3 loop is CASSLLGMTANYGYTF. CDR3 DNA: TGTGCCAGCAGCTTACTGGGGATGACGGCTAACTATGGCTACACCTTC.

The J gene is TRBJ2-5, the V gene TRBV30, with D maybe TRBD1 (6 bases). The DNA end is more similar to TRBJ2-7, so the J call may be wrong. Germline V gene lookup returns CDR1 GTSNPN and CDR2 SVGIG (reference sequence). This CDR3 is built from 12 residues. The CDR3 loop is CAWSGQVGEQYF. The CDR3 nucleotides are TGTGCCTGGAGTGGACAGGTGGGCGAGCAGTACTTC.